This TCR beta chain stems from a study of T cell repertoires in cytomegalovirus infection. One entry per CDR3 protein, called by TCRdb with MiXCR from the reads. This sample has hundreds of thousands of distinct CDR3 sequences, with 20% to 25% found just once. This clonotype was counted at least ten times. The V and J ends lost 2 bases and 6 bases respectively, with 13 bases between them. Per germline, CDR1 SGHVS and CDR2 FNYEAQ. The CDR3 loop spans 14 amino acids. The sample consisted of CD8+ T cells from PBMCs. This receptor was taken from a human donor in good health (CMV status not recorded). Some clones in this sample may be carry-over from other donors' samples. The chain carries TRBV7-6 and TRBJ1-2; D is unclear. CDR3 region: CASSLSQAPDGYTF. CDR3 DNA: TGTGCCAGCAGCTTATCCCAGGCTCCGGATGGCTACACCTTC.